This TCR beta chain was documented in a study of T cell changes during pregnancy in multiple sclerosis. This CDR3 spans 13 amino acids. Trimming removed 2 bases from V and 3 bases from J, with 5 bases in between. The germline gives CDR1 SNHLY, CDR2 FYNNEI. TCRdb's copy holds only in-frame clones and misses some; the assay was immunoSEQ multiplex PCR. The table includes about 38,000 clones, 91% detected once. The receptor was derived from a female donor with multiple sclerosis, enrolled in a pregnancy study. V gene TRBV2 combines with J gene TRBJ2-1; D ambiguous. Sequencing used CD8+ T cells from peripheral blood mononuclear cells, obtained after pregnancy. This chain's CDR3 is CASSEPVYNEQFF. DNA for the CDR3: TGTGCCAGCAGTGAACCAGTCTACAATGAGCAGTTCTTC.